What follows are 23 T cell receptor beta chains derived from one specimen sequenced in a study of CXCR3-negative and CXCR3-positive naive CD8 T cells. Study-wide results and limits: A higher hydrophobicity marked the TRB CDR3s of CXCR3-positive naive cells versus CXCR3-negative naive cells.

The authors made the TRB cDNA libraries by 5' RACE using UMI labels. From the 5' RACE reads, TCRdb lists one entry per CDR3 protein and no DNA. The sample spans around 150,000 distinct CDR3 sequences; the ten largest clones claim 0.41%. These TCRs' antigens remain unknown. The sequencing sample was made of naive CXCR3+ CD8+ T cells from blood. Subset given: CD45RO-CCR7+CD27+CD95- naive CD8+ T cells expressing CXCR3 (TNR3+). The receptors stem from a human donor in good health. Some clones in this sample may be carry-over from other donors' samples.

V gene TRBV27 combines with J gene TRBJ2-7; no DNA is available, so the TRBD1 call from TCRdb remains unchecked. The germline V gene encodes CDR1 MNHEY and CDR2 SMNVEV (reference sequence). The CDR3 has 14 amino acids. The CDR3 here is CASSLFRTGYEQYF.

The chain couples TRBV28 to TRBJ2-7; the D gene TCRdb calls, TRBD1, cannot be checked with no DNA. The germline gives CDR1 MDHEN, CDR2 SYDVKM. The CDR3 consists of 15 residues. The chain's CDR3 is CASSPLGTGGYEQYF.

The chain recombines TRBV12-3 or TRBV12-4 with TRBJ2-1; TCRdb outputs TRBD1, but without DNA this stays unchecked. The CDR3 loop spans 15 amino acids. CDR3 protein: CASRDGFMGDNEQFF.

The chain employs TRBV12-3 or TRBV12-4 and TRBJ1-1; TCRdb designates TRBD1, a call that cannot be tested without DNA. This CDR3 spans 13 amino acids. The CDR3 sequence is CASSPAYNTEAFF.

This chain connects TRBV12-3 or TRBV12-4 to TRBJ1-2. This CDR3 region has 19 residues. The chain's CDR3 is CASSLNRELLGGRHYGYTF.

The rearrangement joins TRBV28 to TRBJ2-7; TCRdb gives TRBD1 as the D gene, but with no DNA this cannot be confirmed. The germline CDR1 and CDR2 sequences are MDHEN and SYDVKM. The CDR3 has 15 amino acids. The chain's CDR3 is CASSLGAGSAYEQYF.

The rearrangement uses TRBV12-3 or TRBV12-4 and TRBJ2-3; as DNA is missing, the TRBD1 call by TCRdb cannot be tested. CDR3 size: 14 residues. CDR3 loop: CASSTGQGTDTQYF.

This sequence joins TRBV29-1 and TRBJ2-2; TCRdb designates TRBD2, a call that cannot be tested without DNA. The CDR3 runs to 12 residues. Germline CDR1 SQVTM, CDR2 ANQGSEA. CDR3 residues: CSGRVFTGELFF.

The genes are TRBV20-1 and TRBJ2-7; TCRdb picks TRBD2, but there is no DNA to check that call. The CDR3 is 15 residues long. The germline V gene encodes CDR1 DFQATT and CDR2 SNEGSKA (reference sequence). CDR3 amino acids: CSARDPGLGVVEQYF.

V gene TRBV11-2 combines with J gene TRBJ2-1; no DNA is available, so the TRBD2 call from TCRdb remains unchecked. The CDR3 has 16 amino acids. Germline loops: CDR1 SGHAT, CDR2 FQNNGV. CDR3 amino acids: CASSLEWRQALNEQFF.

V is TRBV7-9 and J is TRBJ2-1; with no DNA, the TCRdb D assignment of TRBD1 cannot be verified. The CDR3 extends over 15 amino acids. Germline V gene data show CDR1 as SEHNR and CDR2 as FQNEAQ (reference sequence). CDR3 protein: CASSLPGQYIDEQFF.

This chain links TRBV27 with TRBJ1-5; without DNA, the TCRdb call of TRBD1 cannot be checked. This CDR3 contains 13 residues. Germline CDR1 reads MNHEY; CDR2 reads SMNVEV (reference sequence). CDR3 protein: CASSARGDQPQHF.

This rearrangement joins TRBV15 to TRBJ2-1; the TCRdb D gene call, TRBD2, has no DNA to confirm it. The length of the CDR3 is 16 residues. Germline V gene lookup returns CDR1 LNHNV and CDR2 YYDKDF (reference sequence). The CDR3 protein is CATSRRLAGAYNEQFF. Based on the CDR3 plus reference TRBV15 and TRBJ2-1, the full variable domain is DAMVIQNPRYQVTQFGKPVTLSCSQTLNHNVMYWYQQKSSQAPKLLFHYYDKDFNNEADTPDNFQSRRPNTSFCFLDIRSPGLGDTAMYLCATSRRLAGAYNEQFFGPGTRLTVL.

V gene TRBV28 combines with J gene TRBJ1-5; TCRdb proposes TRBD1, but this gene call is untestable without DNA. This CDR3 has 13 amino acids. Germline CDR1 reads MDHEN; CDR2 reads SYDVKM. The CDR3 here is CATQGNSNQPQHF.

The gene calls are TRBV21-1 and TRBJ1-5; TCRdb indicates TRBD1, and absent DNA this call remains unverified. TRBV21-1 is a pseudogene segment. The CDR3 consists of 18 residues. This CDR3 reads CASEQPHSQGASNQPQHF.

The chain employs TRBV6-5 and TRBJ2-2. Per germline, CDR1 MNHEY and CDR2 SVGAGI. The CDR3 totals 12 residues. The CDR3: CASSYTGGELFF.

The V call is TRBV29-1, the J call TRBJ2-7; lacking DNA, the TRBD1 call made by TCRdb goes unchecked. In germline, CDR1 is SQVTM, CDR2 ANQGSEA. The CDR3 extends over 13 amino acids. The CDR3 loop reads CSVLDSISYEQYF.

This chain joins TRBV5-1 and TRBJ2-1; the TCRdb call, TRBD2, lacks DNA for checking. The germline V gene encodes CDR1 SGHRS and CDR2 YFSETQ. The CDR3 loop spans 13 amino acids. The CDR3 region is CASSLEWDWEQFF.

The CDR3 protein is CASTLRDRKYNEQFF. The chain has TRBV5-6 and TRBJ2-1; TCRdb lists TRBD1, though no DNA is available to test this call. The CDR3 has 15 amino acids. Germline assignment: CDR1 SGHDT and CDR2 YYEEEE.

This chain joins TRBV12-3 or TRBV12-4 and TRBJ2-1; lacking DNA, the TRBD1 call made by TCRdb goes unchecked. This CDR3 has 15 residues. This CDR3 is CASSPSGNGGNEQFF.

CDR3 region: CATETLTMPGANVLTF. The chain employs TRBV11-2 and TRBJ2-6. CDR3 length: 16 residues. Germline CDR1 SGHAT, CDR2 FQNNGV.

The rearrangement links TRBV12-3 or TRBV12-4 to TRBJ1-1; TCRdb returns TRBD1, unconfirmable since there is no DNA. The CDR3 has 15 residues. The CDR3 protein is CASSLSSRTGQEAFF.

CDR3 in amino acids: CASSLGPGPYYEQYF. V usage is TRBV5-1 and J usage is TRBJ2-7; TCRdb calls TRBD1, which cannot be checked without DNA. The CDR3 loop spans 15 amino acids. Germline V gives CDR1 SGHRS, CDR2 YFSETQ.